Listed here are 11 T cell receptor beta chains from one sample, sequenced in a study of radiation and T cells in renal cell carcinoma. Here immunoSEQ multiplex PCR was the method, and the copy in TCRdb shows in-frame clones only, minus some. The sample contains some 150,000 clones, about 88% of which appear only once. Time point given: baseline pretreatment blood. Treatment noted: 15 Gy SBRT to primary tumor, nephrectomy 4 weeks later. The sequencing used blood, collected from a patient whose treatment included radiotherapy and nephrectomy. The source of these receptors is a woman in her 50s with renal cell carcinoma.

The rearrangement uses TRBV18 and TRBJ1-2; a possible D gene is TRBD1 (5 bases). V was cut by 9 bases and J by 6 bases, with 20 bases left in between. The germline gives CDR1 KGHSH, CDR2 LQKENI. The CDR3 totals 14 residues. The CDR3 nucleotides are TGTGCCAGTATCGGGACCGACGATCGGGATGGCTACACCTTC. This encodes CASIGTDDRDGYTF.

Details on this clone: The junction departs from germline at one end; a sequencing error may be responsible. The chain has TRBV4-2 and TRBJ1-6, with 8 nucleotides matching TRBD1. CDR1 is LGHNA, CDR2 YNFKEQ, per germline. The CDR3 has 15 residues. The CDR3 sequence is CASSQNHVTGTGSYF. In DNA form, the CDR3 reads TGTGCCAGCAGCCAGAATCATGTGACCGGGACAGGTTCTTACTTT.

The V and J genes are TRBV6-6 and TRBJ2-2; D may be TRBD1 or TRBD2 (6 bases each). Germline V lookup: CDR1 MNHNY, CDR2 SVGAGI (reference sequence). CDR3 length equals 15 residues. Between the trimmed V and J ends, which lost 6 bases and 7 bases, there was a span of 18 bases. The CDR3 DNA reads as TGTGCCAGCAGCTCCCGAGGGGGAGCGGGCGGGGAGCTGTTTTTT. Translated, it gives CASSSRGGAGGELFF.

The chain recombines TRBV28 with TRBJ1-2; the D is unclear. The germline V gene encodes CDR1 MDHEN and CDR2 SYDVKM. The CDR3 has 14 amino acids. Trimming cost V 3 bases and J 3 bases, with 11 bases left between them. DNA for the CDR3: TGTGCCAGCAGTTTCGCGGACCGATACTATGGCTACACCTTC. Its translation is CASSFADRYYGYTF.

CDR3 nucleotides: TGTGCCAGCAGCTTAGCGAGCCTAGCGGGGGGGCCGGGAGATACGCAGTATTTT. Amino acids: CASSLASLAGGPGDTQYF. The chain joins TRBV7-2 to TRBJ2-3, with 12 bases aligning to TRBD2. Germline V CDR1 and CDR2: SGHTA, FQGNSA. The CDR3 totals 18 residues. Trimming at V came to 0 bases and at J to 5 bases, leaving 9 bases not matched to a gene. Full variable domain (rest looked up from reference TRBV7-2 and TRBJ2-3): GAGVSQSPSNKVTEKGKDVELRCDPISGHTALYWYRQSLGQGLEFLIYFQGNSAPDKSGLPSDRFSAERTGGSVSTLTIQRTQQEDSAVYLCASSLASLAGGPGDTQYFGPGTRLTVL.

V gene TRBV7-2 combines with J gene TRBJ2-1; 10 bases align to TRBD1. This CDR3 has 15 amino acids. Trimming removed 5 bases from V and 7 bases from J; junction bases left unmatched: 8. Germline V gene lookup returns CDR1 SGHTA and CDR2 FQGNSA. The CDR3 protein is CASSHRDRGSNEQFF. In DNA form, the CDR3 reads TGTGCCAGCAGCCACCGGGACAGGGGTTCGAATGAGCAGTTCTTC.

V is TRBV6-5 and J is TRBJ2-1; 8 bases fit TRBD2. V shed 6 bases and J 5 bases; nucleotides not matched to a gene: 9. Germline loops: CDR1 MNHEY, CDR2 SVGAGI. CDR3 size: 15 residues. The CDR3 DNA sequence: TGTGCCAGCAGGCCACCCGGCGGGGGGCACAATGAGCAGTTCTTC. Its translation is CASRPPGGGHNEQFF.

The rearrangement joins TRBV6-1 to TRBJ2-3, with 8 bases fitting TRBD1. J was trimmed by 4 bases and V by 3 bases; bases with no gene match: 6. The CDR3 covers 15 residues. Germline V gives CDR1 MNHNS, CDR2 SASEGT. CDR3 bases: TGTGCCAGCAGTGAGTCTTGGACAGGGTCAGATACGCAGTATTTT. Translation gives CASSESWTGSDTQYF.

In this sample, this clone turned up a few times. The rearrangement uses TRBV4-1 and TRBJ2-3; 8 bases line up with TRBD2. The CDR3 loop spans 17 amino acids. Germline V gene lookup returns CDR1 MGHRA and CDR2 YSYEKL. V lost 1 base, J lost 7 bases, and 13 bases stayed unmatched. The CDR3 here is CASSQVLSGTSINTQYF. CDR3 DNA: TGCGCCAGCAGCCAAGTCTTGTCCGGGACTAGTATCAATACGCAGTATTTT.

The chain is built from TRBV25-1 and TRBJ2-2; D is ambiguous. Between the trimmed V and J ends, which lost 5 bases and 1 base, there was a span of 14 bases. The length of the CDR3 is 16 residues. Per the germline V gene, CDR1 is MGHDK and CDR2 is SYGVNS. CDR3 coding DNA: TGTGCCAGCAGTCGTGAGTCCAACATGAACACCGGGGAGCTGTTTTTT. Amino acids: CASSRESNMNTGELFF.

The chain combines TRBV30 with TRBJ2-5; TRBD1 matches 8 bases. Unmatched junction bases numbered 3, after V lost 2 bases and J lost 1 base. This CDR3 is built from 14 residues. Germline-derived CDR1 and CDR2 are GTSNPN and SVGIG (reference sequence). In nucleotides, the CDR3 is TGTGCCTGGAGTCCAGGACAGGGCCAAGAGACCCAGTACTTC. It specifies CAWSPGQGQETQYF.